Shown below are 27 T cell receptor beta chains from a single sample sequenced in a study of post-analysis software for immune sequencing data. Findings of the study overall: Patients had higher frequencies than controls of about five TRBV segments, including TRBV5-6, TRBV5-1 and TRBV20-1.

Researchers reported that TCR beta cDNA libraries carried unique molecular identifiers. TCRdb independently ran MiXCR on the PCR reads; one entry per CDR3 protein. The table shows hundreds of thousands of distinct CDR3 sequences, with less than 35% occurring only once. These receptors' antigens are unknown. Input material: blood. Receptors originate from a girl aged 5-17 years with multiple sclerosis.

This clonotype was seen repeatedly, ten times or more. CDR3 bases: TGTGCCAGCAGTACGCTAGCGGGAGCCGACGAGCAGTACTTC. Its protein is CASSTLAGADEQYF. V gene TRBV28 combines with J gene TRBJ2-7, with 10 nucleotides matching TRBD2. There are 14 residues in the CDR3. V lost 5 bases to trimming and J lost 5 bases; unmatched junction nucleotides: 6. Germline assignment: CDR1 MDHEN and CDR2 SYDVKM.

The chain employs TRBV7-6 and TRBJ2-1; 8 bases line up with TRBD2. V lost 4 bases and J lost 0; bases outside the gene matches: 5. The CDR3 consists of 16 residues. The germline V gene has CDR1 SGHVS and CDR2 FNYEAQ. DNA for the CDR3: TGTGCCAGCAGCTCCCAGCGGGAGCGCTCCTACAATGAGCAGTTCTTC. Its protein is CASSSQRERSYNEQFF.

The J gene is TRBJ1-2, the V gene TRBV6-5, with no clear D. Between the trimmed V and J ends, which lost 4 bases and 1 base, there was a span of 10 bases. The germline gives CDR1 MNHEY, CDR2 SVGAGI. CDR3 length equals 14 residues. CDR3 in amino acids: CASSWTESNYGYTF. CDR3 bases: TGTGCCAGCAGTTGGACCGAAAGTAACTATGGCTACACCTTC.

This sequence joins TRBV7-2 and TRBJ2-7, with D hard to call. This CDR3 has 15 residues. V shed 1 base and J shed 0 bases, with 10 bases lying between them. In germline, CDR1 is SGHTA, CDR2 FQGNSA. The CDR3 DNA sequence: TGTGCCAGCAGCTTAGGAGCCCCCGACTCCTACGAGCAGTACTTC. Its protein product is CASSLGAPDSYEQYF.

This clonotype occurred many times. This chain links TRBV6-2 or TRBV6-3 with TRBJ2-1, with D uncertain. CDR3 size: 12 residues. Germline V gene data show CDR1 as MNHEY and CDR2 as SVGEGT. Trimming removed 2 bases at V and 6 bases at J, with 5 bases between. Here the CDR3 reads CASSYTSNEQFF. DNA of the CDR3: TGTGCCAGCAGTTACACCAGCAATGAGCAGTTCTTC.

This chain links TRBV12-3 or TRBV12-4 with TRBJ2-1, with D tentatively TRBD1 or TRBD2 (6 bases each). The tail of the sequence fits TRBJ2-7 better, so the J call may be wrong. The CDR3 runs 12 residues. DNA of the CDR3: TGTGCCAGCAGTTTCGGGGGCAATGAGCAGTACTTC. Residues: CASSFGGNEQYF.

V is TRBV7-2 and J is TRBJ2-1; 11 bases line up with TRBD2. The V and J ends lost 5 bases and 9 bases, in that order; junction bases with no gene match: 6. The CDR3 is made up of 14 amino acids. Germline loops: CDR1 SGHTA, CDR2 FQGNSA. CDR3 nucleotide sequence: TGTGCCAGCAGCATTAGCGGGGGGGCCCTTGAGCAGTTCTTC. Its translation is CASSISGGALEQFF. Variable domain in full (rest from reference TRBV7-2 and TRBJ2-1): GAGVSQSPSNKVTEKGKDVELRCDPISGHTALYWYRQSLGQGLEFLIYFQGNSAPDKSGLPSDRFSAERTGGSVSTLTIQRTQQEDSAVYLCASSISGGALEQFFGPGTRLTVL.

As DNA, the CDR3 is TGTGCCAGCAGTTCCCTCCCGGGACGGCCGTCTCATCGGAACATTCAGTACTTC. As protein: CASSSLPGRPSHRNIQYF. This rearrangement joins TRBV28 to TRBJ2-4; D is perhaps TRBD1 or TRBD2 (5 bases each). Between the trimmed V and J ends, which lost 4 bases and 7 bases, there was a span of 26 bases. The germline CDR1 and CDR2 sequences are MDHEN and SYDVKM. CDR3 length: 18 amino acids.

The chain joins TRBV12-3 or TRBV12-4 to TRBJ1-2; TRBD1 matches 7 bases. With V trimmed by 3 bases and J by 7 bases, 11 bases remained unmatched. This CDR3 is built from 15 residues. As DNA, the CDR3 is TGTGCCAGCAGTTTCAGGGCAGGGGGTCTCCTTGGCTACACCTTC. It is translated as CASSFRAGGLLGYTF.

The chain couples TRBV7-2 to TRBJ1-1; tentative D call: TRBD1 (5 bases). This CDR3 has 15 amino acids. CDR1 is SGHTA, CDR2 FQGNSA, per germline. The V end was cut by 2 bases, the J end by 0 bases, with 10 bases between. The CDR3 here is CASSLNGGVNTEAFF. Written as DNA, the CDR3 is TGTGCCAGCAGCTTAAACGGGGGGGTGAACACTGAAGCTTTCTTT. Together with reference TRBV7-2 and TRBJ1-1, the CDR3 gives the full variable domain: GAGVSQSPSNKVTEKGKDVELRCDPISGHTALYWYRQSLGQGLEFLIYFQGNSAPDKSGLPSDRFSAERTGGSVSTLTIQRTQQEDSAVYLCASSLNGGVNTEAFFGQGTRLTVV.

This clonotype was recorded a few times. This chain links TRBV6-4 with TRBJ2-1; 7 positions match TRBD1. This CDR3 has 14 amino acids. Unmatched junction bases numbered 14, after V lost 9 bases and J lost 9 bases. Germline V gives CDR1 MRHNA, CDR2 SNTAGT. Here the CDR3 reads CARHRGIESGEQFF. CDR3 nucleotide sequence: TGTGCCAGACACAGGGGAATTGAGTCGGGTGAGCAGTTCTTC.

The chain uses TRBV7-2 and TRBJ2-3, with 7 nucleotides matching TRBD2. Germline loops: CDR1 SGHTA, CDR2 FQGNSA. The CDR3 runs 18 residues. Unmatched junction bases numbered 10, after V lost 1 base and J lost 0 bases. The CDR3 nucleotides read TGTGCCAGCAGCTTAGGGTCGGCGGGAGTCCAGAGCACAGATACGCAGTATTTT. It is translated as CASSLGSAGVQSTDTQYF.

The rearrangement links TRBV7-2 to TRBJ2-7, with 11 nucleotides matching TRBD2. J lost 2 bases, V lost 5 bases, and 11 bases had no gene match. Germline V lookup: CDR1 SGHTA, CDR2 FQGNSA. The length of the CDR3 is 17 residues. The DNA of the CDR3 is TGTGCCAGCAGCCAATTGACTAGCGGGGAGGAACCCTACGAGCAGTACTTC. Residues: CASSQLTSGEEPYEQYF.

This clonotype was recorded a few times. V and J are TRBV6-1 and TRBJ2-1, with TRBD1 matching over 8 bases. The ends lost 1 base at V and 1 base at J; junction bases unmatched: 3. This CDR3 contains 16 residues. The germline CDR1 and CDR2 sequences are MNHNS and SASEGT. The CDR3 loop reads CASSEVQGVSYNEQFF. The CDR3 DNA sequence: TGTGCCAGCAGTGAAGTACAGGGGGTATCCTACAATGAGCAGTTCTTC.

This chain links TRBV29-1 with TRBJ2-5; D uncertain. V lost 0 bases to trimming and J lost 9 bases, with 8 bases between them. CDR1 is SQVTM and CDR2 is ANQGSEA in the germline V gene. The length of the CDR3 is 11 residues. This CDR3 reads CSVEDGAAQYF. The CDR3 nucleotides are TGCAGCGTTGAAGACGGCGCGGCCCAGTACTTC.

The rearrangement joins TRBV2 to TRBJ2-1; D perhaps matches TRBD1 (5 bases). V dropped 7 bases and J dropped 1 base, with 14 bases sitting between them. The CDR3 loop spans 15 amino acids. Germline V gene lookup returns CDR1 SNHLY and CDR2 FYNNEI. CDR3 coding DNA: TGTGCCAGCACTAAAGGGGCCCCGTCCTACAATGAGCAGTTCTTC. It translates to CASTKGAPSYNEQFF. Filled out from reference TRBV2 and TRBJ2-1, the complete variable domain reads EPEVTQTPSHQVTQMGQEVILRCVPISNHLYFYWYRQILGQKVEFLVSFYNNEISEKSEIFDDQFSVERPDGSNFTLKIRSTKLEDSAMYFCASTKGAPSYNEQFFGPGTRLTVL.

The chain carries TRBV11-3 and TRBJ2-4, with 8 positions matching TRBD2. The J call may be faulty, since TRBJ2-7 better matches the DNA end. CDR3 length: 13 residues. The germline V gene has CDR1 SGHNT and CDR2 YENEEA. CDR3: CASSLGLASEQYF. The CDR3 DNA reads TGTGCCAGCAGCCTCGGACTAGCAAGCGAGCAGTACTTC.

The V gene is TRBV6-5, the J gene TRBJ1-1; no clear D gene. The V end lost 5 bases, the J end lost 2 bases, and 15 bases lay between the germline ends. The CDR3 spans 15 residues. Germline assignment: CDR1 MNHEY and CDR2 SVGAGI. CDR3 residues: CASSVDGEDNTEAFF. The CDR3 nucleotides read TGTGCCAGCAGTGTGGACGGGGAAGATAACACTGAAGCTTTCTTT.

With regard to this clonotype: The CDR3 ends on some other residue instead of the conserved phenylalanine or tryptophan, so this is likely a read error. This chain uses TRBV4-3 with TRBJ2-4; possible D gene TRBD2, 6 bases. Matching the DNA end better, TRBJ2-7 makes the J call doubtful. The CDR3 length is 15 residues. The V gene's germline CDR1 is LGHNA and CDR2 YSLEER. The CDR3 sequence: CASSQDMTSLNEQYS. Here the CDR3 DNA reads TGCGCCAGCAGCCAAGACATGACTAGTCTTAACGAGCAGTACTCC.

The chain's CDR3 is CASSSPGEQPQHF. The CDR3 coding sequence is TGTGCCAGCAGCTCCCCAGGGGAACAGCCCCAGCATTTT. The rearrangement links TRBV7-9 to TRBJ1-5; a weak D match, TRBD1 (6 bases). With 4 bases removed from V and 7 bases from J, the gap between germline ends came to 11 bases. The CDR3 is 13 residues long. Germline CDR1 is SEHNR and CDR2 is FQNEAQ (reference sequence).

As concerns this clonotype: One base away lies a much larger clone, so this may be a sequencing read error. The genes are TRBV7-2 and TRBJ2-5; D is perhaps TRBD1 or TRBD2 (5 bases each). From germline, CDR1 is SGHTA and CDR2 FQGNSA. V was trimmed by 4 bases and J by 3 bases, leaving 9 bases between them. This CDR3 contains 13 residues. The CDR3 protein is CTSSSGTKETQYF. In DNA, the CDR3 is TGTACCAGCAGCTCGGGGACGAAAGAGACCCAGTACTTC.

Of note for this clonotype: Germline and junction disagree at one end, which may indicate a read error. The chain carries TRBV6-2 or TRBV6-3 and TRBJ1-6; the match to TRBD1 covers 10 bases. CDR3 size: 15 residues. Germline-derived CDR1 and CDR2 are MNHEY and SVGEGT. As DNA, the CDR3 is TGTGCCAGCAGTCACTCCGGGACAGGGGATTCACCCCTCCACTTT. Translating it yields CASSHSGTGDSPLHF.

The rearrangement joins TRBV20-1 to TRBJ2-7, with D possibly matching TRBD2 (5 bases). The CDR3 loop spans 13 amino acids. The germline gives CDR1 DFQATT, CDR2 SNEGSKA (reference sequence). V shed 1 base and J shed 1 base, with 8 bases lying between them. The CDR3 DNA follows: TGCAGTGCTAGAGGGGGAGTATCCTACGAGCAGTACTTC. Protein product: CSARGGVSYEQYF.

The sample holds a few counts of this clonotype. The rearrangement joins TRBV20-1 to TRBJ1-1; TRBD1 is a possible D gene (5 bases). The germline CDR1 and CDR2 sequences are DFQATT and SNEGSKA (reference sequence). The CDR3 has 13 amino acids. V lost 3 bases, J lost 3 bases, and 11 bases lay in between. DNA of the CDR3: TGCAGTGCTAGCTGGCAGGGCGACACTGAAGCTTTCTTT. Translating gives CSASWQGDTEAFF.

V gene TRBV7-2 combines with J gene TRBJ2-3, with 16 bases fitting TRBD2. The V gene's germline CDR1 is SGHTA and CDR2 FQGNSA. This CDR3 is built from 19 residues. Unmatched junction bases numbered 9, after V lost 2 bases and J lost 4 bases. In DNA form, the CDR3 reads TGTGCCAGCAGCTTACAGGGGACTAGCGGGAGGGGTTTTGCAGATACGCAGTATTTT. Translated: CASSLQGTSGRGFADTQYF.

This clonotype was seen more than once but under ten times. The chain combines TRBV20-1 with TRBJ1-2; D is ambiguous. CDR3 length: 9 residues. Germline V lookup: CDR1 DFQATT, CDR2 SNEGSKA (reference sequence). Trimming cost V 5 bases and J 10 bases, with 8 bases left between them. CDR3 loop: CSAGSDYTF. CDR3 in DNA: TGCAGTGCTGGGTCGGACTACACCTTC.

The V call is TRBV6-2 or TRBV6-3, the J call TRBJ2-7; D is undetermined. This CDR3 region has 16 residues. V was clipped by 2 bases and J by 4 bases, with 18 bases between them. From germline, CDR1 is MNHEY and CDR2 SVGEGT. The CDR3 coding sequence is TGTGCCAGCAGTTACGGAATGACCCAATCGAGTTACGAGCAGTACTTC. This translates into CASSYGMTQSSYEQYF.